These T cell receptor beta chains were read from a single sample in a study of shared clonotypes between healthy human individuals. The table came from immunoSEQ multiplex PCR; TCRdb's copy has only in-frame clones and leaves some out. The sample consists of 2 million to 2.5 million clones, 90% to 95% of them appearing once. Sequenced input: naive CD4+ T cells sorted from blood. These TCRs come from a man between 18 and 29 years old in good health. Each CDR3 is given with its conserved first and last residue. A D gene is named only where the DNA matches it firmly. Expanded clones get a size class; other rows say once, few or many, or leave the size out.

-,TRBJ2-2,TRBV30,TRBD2,TGTGCCTCTTCCGGGACTACTCACGCCGGGGAGCTGTTTTTT,CASSGTTHAGELFF
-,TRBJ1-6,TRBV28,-,TGTGCCAGCCGAAAAGGGGAGTATAATTCACCCCTCCACTTT,CASRKGEYNSPLHF
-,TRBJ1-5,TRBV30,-,TGTGCCTGGAGTGGGGCAGACAATCAGCCCCAGCATTTT,CAWSGADNQPQHF
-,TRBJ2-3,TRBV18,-,TGTGCCAGCTCAGATGACGTGAGGCGAAGTACGCAGTATTTT,CASSDDVRRSTQYF
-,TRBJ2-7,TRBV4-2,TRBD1,TGTGCCAGCAGCCGACAGGGGGCGCAGAACGAGCAGTACTTC,CASSRQGAQNEQYF
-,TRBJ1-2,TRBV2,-,TGTGCCAGCAGTGATACACAACCGCGGGGCTATGGCTACACCTTC,CASSDTQPRGYGYTF
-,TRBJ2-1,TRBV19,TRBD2,TGTGCCAGTAGTGCGGCACTAGCGGGAGCGAGGAATGAGCAGTTCTTC,CASSAALAGARNEQFF
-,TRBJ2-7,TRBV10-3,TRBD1,TGTGCCATCAGTGAGTCCGAGGGACAGGTTTCCGAGCAGTACTTC,CAISESEGQVSEQYF
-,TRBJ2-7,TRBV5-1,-,TGCGCCAGCAGCTTGGACCCCGCGGGCTACGAGCAGTACTTC,CASSLDPAGYEQYF
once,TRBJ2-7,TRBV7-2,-,TGTGCCAGCAGTAGGGGGGGCTACGAGCAGTACTTC,CASSRGGYEQYF
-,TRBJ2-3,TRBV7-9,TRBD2,TGTGCCAGCAGCCCTGGACTAGCGGGGGTCACAGATACGCAGTATTTT,CASSPGLAGVTDTQYF
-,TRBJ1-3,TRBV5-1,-,TGCGCCAGCAGCTTGTACAGTGACTTCTCTGGAAACACCATATATTTT,CASSLYSDFSGNTIYF
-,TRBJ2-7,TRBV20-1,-,TGCAGTGCTGAAGGGGGCTACGAGCAGTACTTC,CSAEGGYEQYF
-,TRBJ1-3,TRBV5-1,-,TGCGCCAGCAGCTTGCCCGGACTGAGCTCTGGAAACACCATATATTTT,CASSLPGLSSGNTIYF
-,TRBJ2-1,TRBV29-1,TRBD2,TGCAGCGTTGAAGTTGCCCTAGCGGGAGCGTACAATGAGCAGTTCTTC,CSVEVALAGAYNEQFF
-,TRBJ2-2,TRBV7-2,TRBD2,TGTGCCAGCAGCCCTGCGGCGACTAGCGGGGGCAGGGAGCTGTTTTTT,CASSPAATSGGRELFF
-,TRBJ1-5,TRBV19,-,TGTGCCAGTAGTATAGAGAGGGGGCAGCCCCAGCATTTT,CASSIERGQPQHF
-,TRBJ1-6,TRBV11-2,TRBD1,TGTGCCAGCAGCGCGGGACAGGGACATTCACCCCTCCACTTT,CASSAGQGHSPLHF
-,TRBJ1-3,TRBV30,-,TGTGCCTGGGGCGACTCTGGAAACACCATATATTTT,CAWGDSGNTIYF
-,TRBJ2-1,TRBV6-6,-,TGTGCCAGCAGCTTAGACCTGGGCTCCTACAATGAGCAGTTCTTC,CASSLDLGSYNEQFF
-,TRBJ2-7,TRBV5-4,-,TGTGCCAGCAGCTCCGGGACCAGCCCTCGCGAGCAGTACTTC,CASSSGTSPREQYF
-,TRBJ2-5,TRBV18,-,TGTGCCAGCTCTCCGGGTAGGCAAGAGACCCAGTACTTC,CASSPGRQETQYF
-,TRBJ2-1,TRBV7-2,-,TGTGCCAGCAGCTTGGGACTCTACAATGAGCAGTTCTTC,CASSLGLYNEQFF
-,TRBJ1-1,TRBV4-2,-,TGTGCCAGCAGCTTAGTGGAGAACACTGAAGCTTTCTTT,CASSLVENTEAFF
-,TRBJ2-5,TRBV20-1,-,TGCAGTGCTAGAGGTCAGGAGACCCAGTACTTC,CSARGQETQYF
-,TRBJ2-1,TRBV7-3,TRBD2,TGTGCCAGCACTTACACCGGGGGGGCCTCCTACAATGAGCAGTTCTTC,CASTYTGGASYNEQFF
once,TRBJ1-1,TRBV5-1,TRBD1,TGCGCCAGCACCCTGGACAGGATGAGTAACACTGAAGCTTTCTTT,CASTLDRMSNTEAFF
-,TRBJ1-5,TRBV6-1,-,TGTGCCAGCAGTGAATGGGGCAGGGTGAGCAATCAGCCCCAGCATTTT,CASSEWGRVSNQPQHF
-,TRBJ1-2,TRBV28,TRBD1,TGTGCCAGCAGTTTCGGACAGGGGTCGGACTATGGCTACACCTTC,CASSFGQGSDYGYTF
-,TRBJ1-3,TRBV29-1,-,TGCAGCGCCTTTGACAGGTCTGGAAACACCATATATTTT,CSAFDRSGNTIYF
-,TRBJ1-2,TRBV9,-,TGTGCCAGCAGCGTAGCCGCAAACACTAACTATGGCTACACCTTC,CASSVAANTNYGYTF
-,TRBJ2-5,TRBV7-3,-,TGTGCCAGCAGCTTAAGCTTTCAAGAGACCCAGTACTTC,CASSLSFQETQYF
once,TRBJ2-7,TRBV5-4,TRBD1,TGTGCCAGCAGCCGCCTAGGTACAGGGGGGAGCTCCTACGAGCAGTACTTC,CASSRLGTGGSSYEQYF
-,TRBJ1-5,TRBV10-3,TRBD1,TGTGCCATCAGCGCGGACAGGGGCAATCAGCCCCAGCATTTT,CAISADRGNQPQHF
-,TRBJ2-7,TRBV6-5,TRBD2,TGTGCCAGCAGCTCGGGGGGGCCGGGCTACGAGCAGTACTTC,CASSSGGPGYEQYF
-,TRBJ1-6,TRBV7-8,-,TGTGCCAGCAGCTTAGGAGGGCTTGGATCACCCCTCCACTTT,CASSLGGLGSPLHF
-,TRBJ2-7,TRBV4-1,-,TGCGCCAGCAGCCAAGATCCCGGGGCCTTTTCCTACGAGCAGTACTTC,CASSQDPGAFSYEQYF
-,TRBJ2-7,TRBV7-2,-,TGTGCCAGCAGCAGGAGAGGTCTTAACGAGCAGTACTTC,CASSRRGLNEQYF
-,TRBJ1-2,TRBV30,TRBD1,TGTGCCTGGACCCCAAGGGACAGGGGGCCTTTTTACACCTTC,CAWTPRDRGPFYTF
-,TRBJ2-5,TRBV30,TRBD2,TGTGCCTGGAGCGGGACTAGCGGGAGGGCCAGGGAGACCCAGTACTTC,CAWSGTSGRARETQYF
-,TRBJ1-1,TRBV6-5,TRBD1,TGTGCCAGCAGATTCGACAGGGGGAACACTGAAGCTTTCTTT,CASRFDRGNTEAFF
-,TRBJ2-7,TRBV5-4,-,TGTGCCAGTAGACAACGGGGCAGAATAGAGCAGTACTTC,CASRQRGRIEQYF
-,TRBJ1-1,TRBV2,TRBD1,TGTGCCAGCAGTGCCGGGACAGCAAACACTGAAGCTTTCTTT,CASSAGTANTEAFF